What follows is one TCR beta chain and its context. Its antigen is unidentified. This CDR3 is built from 13 residues. Between the trimmed V and J ends, which lost 6 bases and 4 bases, there was a span of 10 bases. Germline V gene lookup returns CDR1 LNHDA and CDR2 SQIVND (reference sequence). These data belong to a study of blood T cells in healthy people across ages. Study information: Template-switching capture recovered about one barcoded beta molecule per two T cells.

Together with a sample-barcoded 5' primer, a J-beta primer mix was included in a second PCR lasting about 7 to 12 cycles. TCRdb independently ran MiXCR on the 5' RACE reads; one entry per CDR3 protein. Of about 1 million distinct CDR3 sequences in the sample, over 35% were seen once. Findings and caveats of the study: Across samples, TCR beta diversity tracked strongly with naive T cell percentage. Donors of long life had a larger count of naive CD4+ cells and greater diversity than aged donors.

The V and J genes are TRBV19 and TRBJ2-1; the D gene is possibly TRBD1 (5 bases). The sequenced material came from blood. The sequence was obtained from a woman in her sixties in good health. The CDR3 DNA follows: TGTGCCAGTAGGACAGTCCTTTACAATGAGCAGTTCTTC. This sequence encodes CASRTVLYNEQFF.